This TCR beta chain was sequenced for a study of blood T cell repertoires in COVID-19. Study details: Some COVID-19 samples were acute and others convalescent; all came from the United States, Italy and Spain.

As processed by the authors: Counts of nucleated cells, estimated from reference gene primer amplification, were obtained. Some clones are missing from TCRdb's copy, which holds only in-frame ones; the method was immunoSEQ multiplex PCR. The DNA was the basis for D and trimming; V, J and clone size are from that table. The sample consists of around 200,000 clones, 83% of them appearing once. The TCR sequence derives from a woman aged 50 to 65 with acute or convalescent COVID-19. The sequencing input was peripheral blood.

CDR3 in amino acids: CASSSTTAGISGNTIYF. The DNA of the CDR3 is TGCGCCAGCAGCTCGACGACAGCTGGTATCTCTGGAAACACCATATATTTT. The chain is built from TRBV5-1 and TRBJ1-3, with D possibly matching TRBD1 (5 bases). The CDR3 consists of 17 residues. Trimming stripped 3 bases from V and 0 bases from J, with 16 bases between. CDR1 and CDR2 (germline): SGHRS, YFSETQ.